This TCR beta chain emerged from a study of Ad26.COV2.S vaccination and SARS-CoV-2 variants. Study outcomes and limitations: Recipients given vaccine exceeded placebo recipients in spike-specific TCR breadth. Vaccinees reportedly had broad spike-specific CD8+ and CD4+ T cell responses. Comparability of non-spike TCR breadth was observed across vaccine and placebo recipients. Quantification of TCR breadth and depth may have yielded underestimates of total T cell responses.

Unmatched junction bases numbered 7, after V lost 2 bases and J lost 5 bases. Germline values: CDR1 GTSNPN, CDR2 SVGIG (reference sequence). The CDR3 is made up of 14 amino acids. A few counts support this clone. Antigen unknown. Clones were sequenced by immunoSEQ multiplex PCR, and TCRdb holds only the in-frame ones, with some missing. The sample has over 100,000 clones; about three quarters are singletons. The receptor's source is a human donor who had recovered from COVID-19. Sequenced here: peripheral blood, sampled after recovery from COVID-19. V gene TRBV30 combines with J gene TRBJ2-5; 8 bases line up with TRBD2. Written as DNA, the CDR3 is TGTGCCTGGAGTCTCGGGGGGGCGTGGGAGACCCAGTACTTC. This translates into CAWSLGGAWETQYF.